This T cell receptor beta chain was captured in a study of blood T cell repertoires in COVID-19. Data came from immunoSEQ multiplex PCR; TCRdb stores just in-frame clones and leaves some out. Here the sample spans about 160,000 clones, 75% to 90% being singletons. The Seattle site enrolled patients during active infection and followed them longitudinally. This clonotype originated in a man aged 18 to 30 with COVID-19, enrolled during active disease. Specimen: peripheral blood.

This chain's CDR3 is CASGLAGGGNEQFF. DNA for the CDR3: TGTGCCAGTGGGTTAGCGGGAGGAGGCAATGAGCAGTTCTTC. The genes are TRBV19 and TRBJ2-1; 10 nucleotides align to TRBD2. Losses at the gene ends were 8 bases for V and 6 bases for J; bases not matched to a gene: 7. The germline V gene encodes CDR1 LNHDA and CDR2 SQIVND (reference sequence). CDR3 length: 14 amino acids.